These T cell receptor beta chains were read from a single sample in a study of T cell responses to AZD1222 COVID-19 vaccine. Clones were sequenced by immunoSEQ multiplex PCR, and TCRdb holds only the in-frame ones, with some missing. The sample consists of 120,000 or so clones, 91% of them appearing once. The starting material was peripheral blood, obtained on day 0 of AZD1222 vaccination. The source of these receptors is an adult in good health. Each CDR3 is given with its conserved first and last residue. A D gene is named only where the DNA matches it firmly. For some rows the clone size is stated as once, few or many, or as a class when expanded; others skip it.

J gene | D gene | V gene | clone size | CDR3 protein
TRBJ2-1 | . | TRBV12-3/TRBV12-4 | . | CASRNRDWNEQFF
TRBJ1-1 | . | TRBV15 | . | CATSRGPNTEAFF
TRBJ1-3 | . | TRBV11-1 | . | CASSIDRSGNTIYF
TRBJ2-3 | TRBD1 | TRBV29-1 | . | CSVGATGLRSDTQYF
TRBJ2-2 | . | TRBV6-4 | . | CASSSGQGSTGELFF
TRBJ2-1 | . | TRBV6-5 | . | CASMRRGNNEQFF
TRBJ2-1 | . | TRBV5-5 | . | CASDPLPGEQFF
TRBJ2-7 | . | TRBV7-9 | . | CASSSRTDPYEQYF
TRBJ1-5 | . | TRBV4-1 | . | CASSQEGFHQPQHF
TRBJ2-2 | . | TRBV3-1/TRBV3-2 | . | CASSQAFGELFF
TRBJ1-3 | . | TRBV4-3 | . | CASSGRLHSGNTIYF
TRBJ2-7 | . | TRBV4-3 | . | CASSQDLADSQYF
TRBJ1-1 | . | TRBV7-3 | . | CASSLRRKTEAFF
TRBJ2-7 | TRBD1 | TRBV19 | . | CASRNRDRVYEQYF
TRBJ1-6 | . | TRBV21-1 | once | CASSKRQGSSPLHF
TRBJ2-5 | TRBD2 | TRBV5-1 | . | CASSFGGRDKETQYF
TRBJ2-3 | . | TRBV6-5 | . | CASSYGDTQYF
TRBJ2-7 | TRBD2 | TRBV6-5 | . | CASSYSILAGGREQYF
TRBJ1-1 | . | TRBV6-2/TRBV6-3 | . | CASSYLTEAFF
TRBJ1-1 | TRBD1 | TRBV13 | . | CASSETGTGGASTEAFF
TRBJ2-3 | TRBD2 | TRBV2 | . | CASSERAGGTTDTQYF
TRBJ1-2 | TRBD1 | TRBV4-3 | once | CASSQVGTGPYGYTF
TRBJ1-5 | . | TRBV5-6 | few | CASSLYSPTQGPQHF
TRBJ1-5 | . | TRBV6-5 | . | CASSYGGASNQPQHF
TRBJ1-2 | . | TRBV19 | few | CASSPGLTYGYTF
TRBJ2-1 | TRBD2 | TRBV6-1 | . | CASSEEAGAFNEQFF
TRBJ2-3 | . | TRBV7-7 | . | CASSSSGTPGDTQYF
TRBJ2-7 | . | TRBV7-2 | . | CATQRGGQKGLEQYF
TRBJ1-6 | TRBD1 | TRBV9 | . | CASSVGQPNSPLHF
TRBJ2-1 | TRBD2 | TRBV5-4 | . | CASSLGTSGSGEQFF
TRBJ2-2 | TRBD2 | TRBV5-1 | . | CASSLLVTSGRGNTGELFF
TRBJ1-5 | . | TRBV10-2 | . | CASSERQVLGPQHF
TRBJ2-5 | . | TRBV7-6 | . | CASSRAGTQYF
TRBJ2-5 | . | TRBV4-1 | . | CASSQDVGVYETQYF
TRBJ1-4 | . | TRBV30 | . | CAWSVRRAEKLFF
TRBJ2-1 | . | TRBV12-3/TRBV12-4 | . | CASTLGVYNEQFF
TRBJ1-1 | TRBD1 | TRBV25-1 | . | CASTGQGAHTEAFF
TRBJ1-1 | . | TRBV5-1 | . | CASSYGSAGEAFF
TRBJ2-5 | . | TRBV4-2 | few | CASSPPGGETQYF
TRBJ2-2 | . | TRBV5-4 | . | CASSLGGARDTGELFF
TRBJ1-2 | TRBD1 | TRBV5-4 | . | CASSLASQGDAGYTF
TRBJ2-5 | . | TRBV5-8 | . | CASSPGIRSTTQYF
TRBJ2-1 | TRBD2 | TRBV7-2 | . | CASSSPVAGGSYNEQFF
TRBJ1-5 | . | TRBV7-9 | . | CASSLRVGQPQHF
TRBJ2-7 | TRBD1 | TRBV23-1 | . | CARFRDRPTEQYF
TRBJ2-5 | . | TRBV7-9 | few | CASGQTIQETQYF
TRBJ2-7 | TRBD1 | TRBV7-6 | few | CASSEGTGVFNEQYF
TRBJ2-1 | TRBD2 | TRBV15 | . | CATSRPSGRPYNEQFF
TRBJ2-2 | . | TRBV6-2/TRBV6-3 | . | CASSYARANTGELFF
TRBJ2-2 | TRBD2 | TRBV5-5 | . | CASSPLAGSTGELFF
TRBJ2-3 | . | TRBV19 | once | CASSLNPGEGTDTQYF
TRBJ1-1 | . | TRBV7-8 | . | CASSLYPGRDTEAFF
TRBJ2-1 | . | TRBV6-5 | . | CASSYSFRGRAGERFF
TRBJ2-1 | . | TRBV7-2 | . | CASSFGGPYNEQFF
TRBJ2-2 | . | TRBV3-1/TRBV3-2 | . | CASSKQVNTGELFF
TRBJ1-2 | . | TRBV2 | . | CASSGVFQGRGYGYTF
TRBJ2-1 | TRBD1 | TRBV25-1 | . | CASSEYGTGYNEQFF
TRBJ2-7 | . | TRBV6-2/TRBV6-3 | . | CASSYAEDSYEQYF
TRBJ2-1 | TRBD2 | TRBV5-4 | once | CASSWEGYDEQFF